One and the same sample provided the 14 T cell receptor beta chains below, sequenced in a study of blood T cells in healthy people across ages. It was with a sample-barcoded 5' primer and a J-beta primer mix that a second PCR of roughly 6 to 11 cycles was run. TCRdb re-analysed the 5' RACE reads in MiXCR, keeping a single row per CDR3 protein. The sample carries 1.8 million or so distinct CDR3 sequences, roughly two fifths recorded once. Sequencing input: blood. All receptors derive from a human donor in good health.

The J gene is TRBJ2-5, the V gene TRBV24-1, with TRBD2 identical over 7 bases. The ends lost 4 bases at V and 9 bases at J; junction bases unmatched: 4. Per the germline V gene, CDR1 is KGHDR and CDR2 is SFDVKD. CDR3 length: 12 amino acids. The CDR3 region is CATSEGLGAQYF. CDR3 sequence (DNA): TGTGCCACCAGTGAAGGACTAGGGGCCCAGTACTTC.

The chain couples TRBV7-9 to TRBJ1-2; D is unclear. Germline CDR1 is SEHNR and CDR2 is FQNEAQ (reference sequence). The CDR3 sequence is 13 residues long. The V end was cut by 5 bases, the J end by 2 bases, with 9 bases between. The CDR3 sequence is CASSIMLNYGYTF. DNA for the CDR3: TGTGCCAGCAGCATAATGCTCAACTATGGCTACACCTTC.

A few counts support this clonotype. CDR3 bases: TGTGCCAGCAGTTACTCTTACGGCCCTTATGAGCAGTTCTTC. This codes for CASSYSYGPYEQFF. V is TRBV6-5 and J is TRBJ2-1; D gene ambiguous. CDR1 is MNHEY and CDR2 is SVGAGI in the germline V gene. With 0 bases removed from V and 8 bases from J, the gap between germline ends came to 11 bases. The CDR3 length is 14 residues.

This clonotype was detected a few times. This sequence joins TRBV4-1 and TRBJ2-1; D remains ambiguous. V dropped 4 bases and J dropped 0 bases, with 10 bases sitting between them. The CDR3 totals 15 residues. CDR1 is MGHRA, CDR2 YSYEKL, per germline. CDR3 in amino acids: CASSRTTDSYNEQFF. DNA for the CDR3: TGCGCCAGCAGCCGTACGACGGACTCCTACAATGAGCAGTTCTTC.

The table lists this clonotype with a few counts. The V gene is TRBV29-1, the J gene TRBJ1-2, with no clear D. The germline gives CDR1 SQVTM, CDR2 ANQGSEA. The CDR3 has 14 amino acids. V lost 4 bases, J lost 0 bases, and 12 bases lay in between. CDR3 DNA sequence: TGCAGCGTTGTTTTGGGTACAACTAACTATGGCTACACCTTC. Protein product: CSVVLGTTNYGYTF.

J is TRBJ1-2 and V is TRBV5-1; TRBD1 matches at 10 bases. The V gene end was trimmed by 3 bases and the J gene end by 3 bases; junction bases not matched to a gene: 2. Germline V lookup: CDR1 SGHRS, CDR2 YFSETQ. The CDR3 covers 14 residues. In nucleotides, the CDR3 is TGCGCCAGCAGCTCGACAGGGGGCGACTATGGCTACACCTTC. Its protein is CASSSTGGDYGYTF.

J is TRBJ1-1 and V is TRBV6-5, with 10 bases lining up with TRBD1. J lost 1 base, V lost 2 bases, and 7 bases had no gene match. CDR3 size: 17 residues. The germline V gene has CDR1 MNHEY and CDR2 SVGAGI. CDR3 DNA sequence: TGTGCCAGCAGTTACCTCCGGACAGGGGGAGAGAACACTGAAGCTTTCTTT. It yields the protein CASSYLRTGGENTEAFF.

This clonotype was seen a few times. CDR3: CASTSRYRSGANVLTF. The CDR3 region has the DNA TGTGCCAGCACCTCAAGATACCGATCTGGGGCCAACGTCCTGACTTTC. This rearrangement joins TRBV9 to TRBJ2-6; D remains unclear. Germline assignment: CDR1 SGDLS and CDR2 YYNGEE. Between the trimmed V and J ends, which lost 6 bases and 1 base, there was a span of 14 bases. The CDR3 is 16 amino acids.

The table lists this clonotype with a few counts. The chain has TRBV4-3 and TRBJ2-3; 11 bases map to TRBD2. The CDR3 runs to 17 residues. Germline lookup yields CDR1 LGHNA and CDR2 YSLEER. The V and J ends lost 4 bases and 3 bases, in that order; junction bases with no gene match: 9. The CDR3: CASSLRPSSGGTDTQYF. In nucleotides, the CDR3 is TGCGCCAGCAGCCTGCGGCCCTCTAGCGGGGGGACAGATACGCAGTATTTT.

The table lists this clonotype with a few counts. The chain carries TRBV6-5 and TRBJ1-2; D is ambiguous. With 7 bases removed from V and 8 bases from J, the gap between germline ends came to 14 bases. This CDR3 is 12 amino acids long. Germline V CDR1 and CDR2: MNHEY, SVGAGI. The CDR3: CASTRDGWGYTF. The CDR3 nucleotides are TGTGCCAGCACGCGGGATGGATGGGGCTACACCTTC.

J is TRBJ2-3 and V is TRBV24-1; 11 bases match TRBD2. V shed 3 bases and J 3 bases; nucleotides not matched to a gene: 4. The CDR3 is made up of 16 amino acids. CDR1 and CDR2 (germline): KGHDR, SFDVKD. The CDR3 is CATSDTSGGDTDTQYF. The CDR3 nucleotides are TGTGCCACCAGTGATACTAGCGGGGGAGATACAGATACGCAGTATTTT.

The V gene is TRBV20-1, the J gene TRBJ2-5; 9 bases map to TRBD1. The germline CDR1 and CDR2 sequences are DFQATT and SNEGSKA (reference sequence). This CDR3 contains 15 residues. V lost 4 bases to trimming and J lost 8 bases; unmatched junction nucleotides: 14. CDR3 bases: TGCAGTGCTACCCAGAGCGGACAGGGGATTTTAACCCAGTACTTC. Protein product: CSATQSGQGILTQYF.

The genes are TRBV29-1 and TRBJ2-3; TRBD1 is a possible D gene (5 bases). The CDR3 length is 13 residues. The ends were cut back, 4 bases at V and 4 bases at J, with 12 bases in the middle. CDR1 is SQVTM, CDR2 ANQGSEA, per germline. CDR3 DNA: TGCAGCGTTGGCCTCATGGGGCCAGATACGCAGTATTTT. This gives the protein CSVGLMGPDTQYF.

CDR3 sequence reads: CASSQDGTYTGYTF. The CDR3 bases are TGTGCCAGCAGCCAAGATGGGACATACACTGGCTACACCTTC. This chain joins TRBV14 and TRBJ1-2; a weak D match, TRBD1 (6 bases). The CDR3 is made up of 14 amino acids. V lost 0 bases, J lost 7 bases, and 12 bases lay in between. Germline loops: CDR1 SGHDN, CDR2 FVKESK.